These 4 T cell receptor beta chains share one sample of origin, sequenced in a study of response to subunit inactivated influenza vaccine. TCRdb independently ran MiXCR on the RT-PCR reads; one entry per CDR3 protein. The table has over 650,000 distinct CDR3 sequences, about 18% seen once. This sample comprised PBMCs from blood, obtained roughly 5 days after vaccination. These receptor sequences come from a man between 50 and 59 years old who received an inactivated influenza vaccine.

This clonotype showed up just a few times. This chain connects TRBV29-1 to TRBJ2-2; 8 positions agree with TRBD1. Trimming cost V 6 bases and J 3 bases; bases outside gene matches: 6. In germline, CDR1 is SQVTM, CDR2 ANQGSEA. The CDR3 extends over 14 amino acids. The CDR3, as DNA: TGCAGCGTGGGGACAGGTTGGGACACCGGGGAGCTGTTTTTT. As protein: CSVGTGWDTGELFF.

This clonotype showed up many times. This CDR3 reads CASDQQRSSYEQYF. CDR3 DNA: TGTGCTAGTGACCAACAGCGAAGCTCCTACGAGCAGTACTTC. The V and J genes are TRBV12-5 and TRBJ2-7; D gene unclear. Germline lookup yields CDR1 LGHNT and CDR2 FRNRAP. This CDR3 has 14 residues. Deletions cut 7 bases from V and 0 bases from J, with 13 bases between.

This clonotype was seen a handful of times. This chain connects TRBV9 to TRBJ2-2, with D hard to call. Germline lookup yields CDR1 SGDLS and CDR2 YYNGEE. This CDR3 region has 15 residues. Between the trimmed V and J ends, which lost 2 bases and 0 bases, there was a span of 8 bases. The CDR3 spells CASSVVPTNTGELFF. The DNA of the CDR3 is TGTGCCAGCAGCGTTGTACCTACGAACACCGGGGAGCTGTTTTTT. The full variable domain, rest sourced from reference TRBV9 and TRBJ2-2, is DSGVTQTPKHLITATGQRVTLRCSPRSGDLSVYWYQQSLDQGLQFLIQYYNGEERAKGNILERFSAQQFPDLHSELNLSSLELGDSALYFCASSVVPTNTGELFFGEGSRLTVL.

This clonotype was found a few times. V and J are TRBV10-3 and TRBJ2-3; 9 nucleotides line up with TRBD2. The CDR3 runs to 16 residues. J gave up 2 bases and V 2 bases, and 5 bases lay outside the gene matches. Germline loops: CDR1 ENHRY, CDR2 SYGVKD. The CDR3 reads CAISEASGIHTDTQYF. DNA of the CDR3: TGTGCCATCAGTGAGGCTAGCGGGATCCACACAGATACGCAGTATTTT.